These 20 T cell receptor beta chains share one sample of origin, sequenced in a study of blood T cell repertoires in COVID-19. The repertoire was sequenced with immunoSEQ multiplex PCR; TCRdb's copy has only in-frame clones and lacks some. The sample shows under 300,000 clones, around nine tenths of them seen only once. The sample taken for sequencing was peripheral blood. These receptors all stem from a woman in her sixties or seventies with COVID-19, enrolled during active disease.

V usage is TRBV11-3 and J usage is TRBJ1-1; the match to TRBD1 covers 7 bases. The germline CDR1 and CDR2 sequences are SGHNT and YENEEA. The CDR3 loop spans 14 amino acids. V trimming: 5 bases; J trimming: 0 bases; junction bases outside the gene matches: 3. The CDR3 bases are TGTGCCAGCAGCCTGACAGGGATGAACACTGAAGCTTTCTTT. Protein sequence: CASSLTGMNTEAFF.

V is TRBV28 and J is TRBJ1-1; 7 nucleotides align to TRBD1. V dropped 5 bases and J dropped 8; count of bases not matched to a gene: 11. Germline V gives CDR1 MDHEN, CDR2 SYDVKM. The CDR3 is 14 amino acids. In DNA form, the CDR3 reads TGTGCCAGCAGTCCCACCGGGACAGTGGTGGAAGCTTTCTTT. Amino acids: CASSPTGTVVEAFF.

This clone occurred once. DNA of the CDR3: TGTGCCAGCAGCCAAGTGACAGGGGGGCAAGAGACCCAGTACTTC. Amino acids: CASSQVTGGQETQYF. The J gene is TRBJ2-5, the V gene TRBV11-2; 9 nucleotides match TRBD1. After removal of 5 bases from V and 2 bases from J, the junction contained 6 bases not matched to a gene. The germline V gene has CDR1 SGHAT and CDR2 FQNNGV. The CDR3 spans 15 residues.

The CDR3 is CASSSGQGYTEAFF. Here the CDR3 DNA reads TGTGCCAGCAGTTCGGGACAGGGGTACACTGAAGCTTTCTTT. The rearrangement joins TRBV6-6 to TRBJ1-1; 10 bases are shared with TRBD1. The CDR3 covers 14 residues. The V segment lost 4 bases and the J segment 3 bases; nucleotides outside the gene matches: 2. Germline lookup yields CDR1 MNHNY and CDR2 SVGAGI (reference sequence).

V is TRBV4-3 and J is TRBJ1-5; TRBD1 agrees at 8 bases. The CDR3 extends over 14 amino acids. The J segment lost 8 bases and the V segment lost 0 bases, leaving 3 bases of the junction unmatched. Germline loops: CDR1 LGHNA, CDR2 YSLEER. The CDR3 DNA sequence: TGCGCCAGCAGCCAAGAACAGGGGGTAAAGCCCCAGCATTTT. It yields the protein CASSQEQGVKPQHF.

The chain has TRBV19 and TRBJ2-7, with D possibly being TRBD1 (5 bases). The CDR3 is made up of 12 amino acids. Deletions cut 5 bases from V and 4 bases from J, with 9 bases between. Germline CDR1 and CDR2: LNHDA and SQIVND (reference sequence). The CDR3 loop is CASSAQDYEQYF. The CDR3 coding sequence is TGTGCCAGTAGTGCACAGGATTACGAGCAGTACTTC.

This sequence joins TRBV7-9 and TRBJ2-1, with 11 positions matching TRBD2. V shed 5 bases and J 6 bases; nucleotides not matched to a gene: 6. The CDR3 totals 15 residues. In germline, CDR1 is SEHNR, CDR2 FQNEAQ (reference sequence). CDR3 amino acids: CASSLGLAETNEQFF. The CDR3 DNA is TGTGCCAGCAGCCTGGGACTAGCGGAGACCAATGAGCAGTTCTTC.

This clone was detected a few times. The V gene is TRBV24-1, the J gene TRBJ2-1, with 9 positions matching TRBD1. This CDR3 is built from 14 residues. Germline CDR1 and CDR2: KGHDR and SFDVKD. The V gene end was trimmed by 5 bases and the J gene end by 3 bases; junction bases not matched to a gene: 1. The CDR3, as DNA: TGTGCCACCAGTGGGACAGGGGTCTACAATGAGCAGTTCTTC. Translating gives CATSGTGVYNEQFF.

The chain carries TRBV10-1 and TRBJ2-7; 9 nucleotides line up with TRBD1. CDR3 length equals 15 residues. The germline gives CDR1 WNHNN, CDR2 SYGVQD (reference sequence). V dropped 2 bases and J dropped 0; count of bases not matched to a gene: 2. DNA for the CDR3: TGCGCCAGCAGTGAGGGGACAGGGAGCTCCTACGAGCAGTACTTC. Translated: CASSEGTGSSYEQYF.

V usage is TRBV5-1 and J usage is TRBJ1-1, with D possibly being TRBD1 (5 bases). The CDR3 totals 14 residues. CDR1 and CDR2 (germline): SGHRS, YFSETQ. V was shortened by 6 bases and J by 5 bases, with 17 bases between the two germline ends. DNA of the CDR3: TGCGCCAGCACAGATAATCGGGGGGGTACTGAAGCTTTCTTT. It specifies CASTDNRGGTEAFF.

V gene TRBV5-1 combines with J gene TRBJ2-1, with a tentative D call TRBD1 (6 bases). This CDR3 region has 16 residues. Germline-derived CDR1 and CDR2 are SGHRS and YFSETQ. The V end was cut by 4 bases, the J end by 0 bases, with 14 bases between. CDR3 sequence reads: CASSVRQVSSYNEQFF. The DNA for the CDR3 is TGCGCCAGCAGCGTCCGACAGGTTAGCTCCTACAATGAGCAGTTCTTC.

The V gene is TRBV5-1, the J gene TRBJ1-1; 7 bases line up with TRBD1. The germline V gene encodes CDR1 SGHRS and CDR2 YFSETQ. J was trimmed by 5 bases and V by 7 bases; bases with no gene match: 17. The CDR3 length is 16 residues. CDR3 DNA: TGCGCCAGCGGATTCTCAACGGGACAGAAGGGGACTGAAGCTTTCTTT. Translated, it gives CASGFSTGQKGTEAFF.

Only a few counts were recorded for this clone. The rearrangement joins TRBV4-3 to TRBJ1-1, with no clear D. In germline, CDR1 is LGHNA, CDR2 YSLEER. Trimming removed 1 base at V and 1 base at J, with 13 bases between. This CDR3 has 16 amino acids. CDR3 in DNA: TGCGCCAGCAGCCAAGCAACATTCGGAGGGAACACTGAAGCTTTCTTT. The encoded protein is CASSQATFGGNTEAFF.

V gene TRBV2 combines with J gene TRBJ2-3; D is ambiguous. V was shortened by 5 bases and J by 2 bases, with 8 bases between the two germline ends. Germline V gene lookup returns CDR1 SNHLY and CDR2 FYNNEI. The CDR3 spans 13 residues. CDR3: CASSYTNTDTQYF. The CDR3 nucleotides are TGTGCCAGCAGTTACACCAACACAGATACGCAGTATTTT.

The J gene is TRBJ2-2, the V gene TRBV5-6; possible D gene TRBD2, 5 bases. This CDR3 contains 15 residues. Per germline, CDR1 SGHDT and CDR2 YYEEEE. Trimming took off 0 bases at V and 3 bases at J, with 9 bases between the two ends. CDR3 DNA sequence: TGTGCCAGCAGCTTGGCTCGCGGGTACACCGGGGAGCTGTTTTTT. This encodes CASSLARGYTGELFF. The variable domain in full, completed from reference TRBV5-6 and TRBJ2-2, reads DAGVTQSPTHLIKTRGQQVTLRCSPKSGHDTVSWYQQALGQGPQFIFQYYEEEERQRGNFPDRFSGHQFPNYSSELNVNALLLGDSALYLCASSLARGYTGELFFGEGSRLTVL.

The sample holds a few counts of this clone. This chain links TRBV7-2 with TRBJ1-6; D gene unclear. The length of the CDR3 is 16 residues. The germline CDR1 and CDR2 sequences are SGHTA and FQGNSA. V lost 1 base, J lost 9 bases, and 16 bases lay in between. The CDR3 DNA sequence: TGTGCCAGCAGCTTAGAATTAGCGGCAAGGAGTTCACCCCTCCACTTT. It is translated as CASSLELAARSSPLHF.

DNA for the CDR3: TGCGCCAGCAGTTCAATTCCTAGCGGGGGGGCCCCCGGGGAGCTGTTTTTT. Translating gives CASSSIPSGGAPGELFF. V gene TRBV5-1 combines with J gene TRBJ2-2; 12 bases fit TRBD2. Germline V gene data show CDR1 as SGHRS and CDR2 as YFSETQ. The junction had 11 bases not matched to a gene; V was cut back by 5 bases and J by 6 bases. There are 17 residues in the CDR3. The full variable domain, with the rest looked up from reference TRBV5-1 and TRBJ2-2, is KAGVTQTPRYLIKTRGQQVTLSCSPISGHRSVSWYQQTPGQGLQFLFEYFSETQRNKGNFPGRFSGRQFSNSRSEMNVSTLELGDSALYLCASSSIPSGGAPGELFFGEGSRLTVL.

This chain joins TRBV5-1 and TRBJ1-6, with 7 bases identical to TRBD1. CDR3 length: 15 amino acids. CDR1 and CDR2 from the germline V gene are SGHRS and YFSETQ. Trimming took 6 bases from V and 7 from J; bases not matched to a gene: 10. CDR3 loop: CASTPIGQDNSPLHF. The CDR3 region has the DNA TGCGCCAGCACCCCGATCGGACAGGACAATTCACCCCTCCACTTT.

The chain has TRBV11-3 and TRBJ2-2; 12 bases are shared with TRBD2. The CDR3 is 17 residues long. Germline CDR1 reads SGHNT; CDR2 reads YENEEA. V lost 0 bases, J lost 4 bases, and 3 bases stayed unmatched. CDR3 DNA sequence: TGTGCCAGCAGCTTAGATGGACTAGCGGGGTCCACCGGGGAGCTGTTTTTT. It translates to CASSLDGLAGSTGELFF.

This chain joins TRBV9 and TRBJ2-2; the D gene is possibly TRBD2 (5 bases). This CDR3 spans 12 amino acids. The V gene lost 2 bases and the J gene lost 7 bases, with 6 bases spanning the gap. The germline V gene has CDR1 SGDLS and CDR2 YYNGEE. Here the CDR3 DNA reads TGTGCCAGCAGCGTCGAGGGCGGGGAGCTGTTTTTT. Protein: CASSVEGGELFF. The full variable domain, in which reference TRBV9 and TRBJ2-2 provide the parts outside the CDR3, is DSGVTQTPKHLITATGQRVTLRCSPRSGDLSVYWYQQSLDQGLQFLIQYYNGEERAKGNILERFSAQQFPDLHSELNLSSLELGDSALYFCASSVEGGELFFGEGSRLTVL.